A selection of T cell receptor beta chains follows, all from one sample in a study of T cell responses to AZD1222 COVID-19 vaccine. The protocol was immunoSEQ multiplex PCR, while the TCRdb copy is restricted to in-frame clones and leaves out a portion. The repertoire includes some 150,000 clones, approximately 90% of them detected once, and around 3.6% sits in the top ten. The sample consisted of peripheral blood, taken on day 0 of AZD1222 vaccination. The receptors stem from an adult in good health. CDR3s include the opening cysteine and the closing phenylalanine or tryptophan. The D gene is left open where the match is weak. Some rows have no size entry. The others give once, few or many, or a class for an expanded clone.

D	size	V	J	DNA	CDR3
TRBD2	.	TRBV29-1	TRBJ2-1	TGCAGCGTCTCAATCGGACTAGCGGGGAACAATGAGCAGTTCTTC	CSVSIGLAGNNEQFF
.	.	TRBV7-6	TRBJ2-1	TGTGCCAGCAGCCGGGGACCATCCTACAATGAGCAGTTCTTC	CASSRGPSYNEQFF
.	many	TRBV3-1/TRBV3-2	TRBJ2-5	TGTGCCAGCAGCCAAGATAGGGGAGACGTAGAGACCCAGTACTTC	CASSQDRGDVETQYF
TRBD2	.	TRBV9	TRBJ2-7	TGTGCCAGCAGCGTAGCGGCTAGCGGAACCTACGAGCAGTACTTC	CASSVAASGTYEQYF
TRBD1	.	TRBV6-5	TRBJ1-5	TGTGCCAGCAGAACAGGGGGCGTCCATCAGCCCCAGCATTTT	CASRTGGVHQPQHF
TRBD1	few	TRBV5-4	TRBJ2-2	TGTGCCAGCAGCTCCGGGACAGCAGCGACCGGGGAGCTGTTTTTT	CASSSGTAATGELFF
.	few	TRBV21-1	TRBJ1-2	TGTGCCAGCAAGAAGACCGGGGTGCGTTATGGCTACACCTTC	CASKKTGVRYGYTF
TRBD2	.	TRBV27	TRBJ2-1	TGTGCCAGCAGCTTAAGGGGACTAGCGGGAGTTAATGAGCAGTTCTTC	CASSLRGLAGVNEQFF
TRBD2	.	TRBV29-1	TRBJ2-7	TGCAGCGTTGAAGAGCGTAGCGGGCCCTCCTACGAGCAGTACTTC	CSVEERSGPSYEQYF
TRBD2	.	TRBV2	TRBJ2-1	TGTGCCAGCACTGACCACGGACTAGCGGGAGTGAATGAGCAGTTCTTC	CASTDHGLAGVNEQFF
.	.	TRBV3-1/TRBV3-2	TRBJ1-1	TGTGCCAGCAGCCAAGATCGTTCCCTAGGCACTGAAGCTTTCTTT	CASSQDRSLGTEAFF
.	.	TRBV7-2	TRBJ2-1	TGTGCCAGCAGCTTAGTCGTAGGAAGGGCGGGGGAGCAGTTCTTC	CASSLVVGRAGEQFF
.	.	TRBV5-5	TRBJ1-2	TGTGCCAGCAGCTTGGACATGCAATATGGCTACACCTTC	CASSLDMQYGYTF
.	.	TRBV5-1	TRBJ2-2	TGCGCCAGCAGCTTGGCCAGGGGCACCGGGGAGCTGTTTTTT	CASSLARGTGELFF
.	.	TRBV2	TRBJ1-2	TGTGCCAGCAGGGCCGGGACGGACTATGGCTACACCTTC	CASRAGTDYGYTF
.	.	TRBV5-1	TRBJ2-3	TGCGCCAGCAGCTTTACCGGGGACACAGATACGCAGTATTTT	CASSFTGDTDTQYF
.	.	TRBV4-1	TRBJ1-1	TGCGCCAGCAGCCAAGATCGCGGGGCGTCGAACACTGAAGCTTTCTTT	CASSQDRGASNTEAFF
.	.	TRBV28	TRBJ2-3	TGTGCCAGCAGTTCCCCCAGCGGGTGGGGCACAGATACGCAGTATTTT	CASSSPSGWGTDTQYF
.	.	TRBV11-2	TRBJ2-1	TGTGCCAGCAACTCGCGGACTCGGCTCGGCGGGAATGAGCAGTTCTTC	CASNSRTRLGGNEQFF
TRBD1	.	TRBV20-1	TRBJ2-2	TGCAGTGCTAGTAAGGGGGCGGACACCGGGGAGCTGTTTTTT	CSASKGADTGELFF
.	.	TRBV27	TRBJ1-2	TGTGCCAGCAGTTTATCGTCCCCCGCGGACGGCTACACCTTC	CASSLSSPADGYTF
.	.	TRBV7-2	TRBJ1-1	TGTGCCAGCAGCTCAGGGGATTGGGTGAACACTGAAGCTTTCTTT	CASSSGDWVNTEAFF
TRBD2	.	TRBV6-6	TRBJ2-7	TGTGCCAGCAGTCCCCCTTTGGGGGGGCTACTAGCGGGAGCAGGCGAGCAGTACTTC	CASSPPLGGLLAGAGEQYF
TRBD1	.	TRBV5-6	TRBJ2-7	TGTGCCAGCAGCGAACCCCCGGGACAGGGGTCCCACGAGCAGTACTTC	CASSEPPGQGSHEQYF
.	.	TRBV3-1/TRBV3-2	TRBJ2-1	TGTGCCAGCAGCAACAGACACATTACCTACAATGAGCAGTTCTTC	CASSNRHITYNEQFF
.	.	TRBV6-6	TRBJ2-7	TGTGCCAGCATCAAGGCTCTGGGGCAGCCGCCCTACGAGCAGTACTTC	CASIKALGQPPYEQYF